This T cell receptor beta chain was observed in a study of metastatic and nonmetastatic thyroid tumors. Study information: Repertoires were compared across blood and tumor or nodule tissue from malignant and benign thyroid patients.

Study observations and caveats: Malignant thyroid tumors reportedly had TCR beta diversity that was significantly higher than in benign nodules, in blood and tumor.

Among the patients, none had received any treatment before thyroid surgery. This clone was seen ten or more times. What it binds is unknown. Trimming took 5 bases from V and 7 from J, leaving 17 bases between them. The CDR3 contains 14 residues. Per the germline V gene, CDR1 is LNHDA and CDR2 is SQIVND (reference sequence). TCRdb reprocessed the PCR reads via MiXCR. The sample includes about 24,000 clones, over 10% of them seen just once. This clonotype originated in a female donor with papillary thyroid cancer or a benign thyroid nodule (not recorded which). Some clones in this sample may be carry-over from other donors' samples. Source material: blood. The gene calls are TRBV19 and TRBJ2-5, with D maybe TRBD2 (6 bases). The CDR3 bases are TGTGCCAGTAGTCAAGCGGGCCCCGGATGGACCCAGTACTTC. It encodes CASSQAGPGWTQYF.